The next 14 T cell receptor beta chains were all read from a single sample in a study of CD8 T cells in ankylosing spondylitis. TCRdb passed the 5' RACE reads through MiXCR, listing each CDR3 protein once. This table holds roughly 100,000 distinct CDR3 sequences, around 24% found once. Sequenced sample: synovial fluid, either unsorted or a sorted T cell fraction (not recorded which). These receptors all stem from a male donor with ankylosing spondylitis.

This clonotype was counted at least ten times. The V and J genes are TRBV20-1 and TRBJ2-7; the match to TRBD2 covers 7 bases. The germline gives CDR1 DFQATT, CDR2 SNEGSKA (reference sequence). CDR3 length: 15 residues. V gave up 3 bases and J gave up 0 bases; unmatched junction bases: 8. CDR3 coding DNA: TGCAGTGCTAGGGATAGCGGGCAGGTCTCCTACGAGCAGTACTTC. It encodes CSARDSGQVSYEQYF.

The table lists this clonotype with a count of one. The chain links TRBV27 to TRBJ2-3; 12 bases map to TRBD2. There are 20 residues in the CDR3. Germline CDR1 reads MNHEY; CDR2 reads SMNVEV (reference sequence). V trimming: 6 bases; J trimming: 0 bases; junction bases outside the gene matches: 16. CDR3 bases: TGTGCCAGCAGAACCTCGGGACTAGCGGGCCCTAAGGGAAGCACAGATACGCAGTATTTT. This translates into CASRTSGLAGPKGSTDTQYF.

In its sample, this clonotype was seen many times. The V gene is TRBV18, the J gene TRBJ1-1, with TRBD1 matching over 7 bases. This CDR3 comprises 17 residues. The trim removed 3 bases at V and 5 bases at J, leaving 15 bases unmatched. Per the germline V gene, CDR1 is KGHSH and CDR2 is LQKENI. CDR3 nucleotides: TGTGCCAGCTCACCTGGGGTTGCCAGGGGGGTTGCAACTGAAGCTTTCTTT. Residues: CASSPGVARGVATEAFF.

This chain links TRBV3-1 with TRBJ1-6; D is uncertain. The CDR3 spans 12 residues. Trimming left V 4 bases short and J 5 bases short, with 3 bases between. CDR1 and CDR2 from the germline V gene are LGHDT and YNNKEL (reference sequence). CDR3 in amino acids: CASSRDNSPLHF. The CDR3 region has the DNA TGTGCCAGCAGCCGAGATAATTCACCCCTCCACTTT. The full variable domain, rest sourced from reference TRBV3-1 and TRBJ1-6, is DTAVSQTPKYLVTQMGNDKSIKCEQNLGHDTMYWYKQDSKKFLKIMFSYNNKELIINETVPNRFSPKSPDKAHLNLHINSLELGDSAVYFCASSRDNSPLHFGNGTRLTVT.

The CDR3 spells CSASPAGSWYEQFF. CDR3 coding DNA: TGCAGTGCTAGTCCCGCAGGGTCTTGGTATGAGCAGTTCTTC. This sequence joins TRBV20-1 and TRBJ2-1, with a weak D call TRBD1 (5 bases). The V end lost 3 bases, the J end lost 8 bases, and 17 bases lay between the germline ends. CDR3 length: 14 amino acids. Germline lookup yields CDR1 DFQATT and CDR2 SNEGSKA (reference sequence).

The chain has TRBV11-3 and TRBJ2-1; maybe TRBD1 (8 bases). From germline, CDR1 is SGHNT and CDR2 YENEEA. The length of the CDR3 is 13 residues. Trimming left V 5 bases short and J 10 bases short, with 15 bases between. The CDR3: CASSQKQGGEQFF. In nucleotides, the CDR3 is TGTGCCAGCAGCCAAAAACAGGGGGGGGAGCAGTTCTTC.

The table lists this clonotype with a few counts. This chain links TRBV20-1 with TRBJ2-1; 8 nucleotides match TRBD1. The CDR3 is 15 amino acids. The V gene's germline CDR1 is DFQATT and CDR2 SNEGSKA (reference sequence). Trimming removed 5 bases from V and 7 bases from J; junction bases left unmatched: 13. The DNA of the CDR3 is TGCAGTGCTTACCCCGGACAGGGACACAAGAATGAGCAGTTCTTC. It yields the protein CSAYPGQGHKNEQFF.

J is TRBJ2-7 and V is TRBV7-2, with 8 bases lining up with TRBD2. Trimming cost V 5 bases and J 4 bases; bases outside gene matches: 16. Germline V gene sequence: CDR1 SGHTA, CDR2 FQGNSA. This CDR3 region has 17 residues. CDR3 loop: CASSLRIGGTSSYEQYF. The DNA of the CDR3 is TGTGCCAGCAGCCTCCGCATTGGAGGGACTAGTAGTTACGAGCAGTACTTC. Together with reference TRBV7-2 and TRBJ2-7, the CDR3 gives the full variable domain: GAGVSQSPSNKVTEKGKDVELRCDPISGHTALYWYRQSLGQGLEFLIYFQGNSAPDKSGLPSDRFSAERTGGSVSTLTIQRTQQEDSAVYLCASSLRIGGTSSYEQYFGPGTRLTVT.

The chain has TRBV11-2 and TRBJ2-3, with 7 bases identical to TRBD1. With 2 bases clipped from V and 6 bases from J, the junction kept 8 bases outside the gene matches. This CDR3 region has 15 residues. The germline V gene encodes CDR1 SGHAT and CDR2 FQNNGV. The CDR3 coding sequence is TGTGCCAGCAGCTTAAAGGGGACAGTGGGGGATACGCAGTATTTT. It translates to CASSLKGTVGDTQYF.

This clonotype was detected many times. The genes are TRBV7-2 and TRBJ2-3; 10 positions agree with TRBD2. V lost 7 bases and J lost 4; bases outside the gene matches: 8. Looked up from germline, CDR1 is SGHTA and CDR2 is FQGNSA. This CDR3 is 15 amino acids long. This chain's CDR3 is CASKISGRGADTQYF. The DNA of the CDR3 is TGTGCCAGCAAGATAAGCGGGAGGGGCGCAGATACGCAGTATTTT.

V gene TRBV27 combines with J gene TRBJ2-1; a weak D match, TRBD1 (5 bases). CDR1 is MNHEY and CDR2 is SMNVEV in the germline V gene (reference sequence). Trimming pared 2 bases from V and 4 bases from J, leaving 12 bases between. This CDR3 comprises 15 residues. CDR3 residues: CASSLSRGLYNEQFF. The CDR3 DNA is TGTGCCAGCAGTTTAAGTAGGGGCCTATACAATGAGCAGTTCTTC.

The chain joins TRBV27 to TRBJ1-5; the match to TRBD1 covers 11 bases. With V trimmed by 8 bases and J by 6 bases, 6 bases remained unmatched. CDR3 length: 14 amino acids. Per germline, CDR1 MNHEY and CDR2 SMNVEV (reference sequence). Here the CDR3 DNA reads TGTGCCAGCCAAGGACAGGGGGCATTTCAGCCCCAGCATTTT. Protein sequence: CASQGQGAFQPQHF.

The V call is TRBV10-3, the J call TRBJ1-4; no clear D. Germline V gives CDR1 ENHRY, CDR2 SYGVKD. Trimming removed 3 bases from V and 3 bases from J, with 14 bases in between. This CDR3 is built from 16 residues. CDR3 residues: CAISDKAGAANEKLFF. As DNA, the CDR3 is TGTGCCATCAGTGATAAGGCGGGTGCGGCTAATGAAAAACTGTTTTTT.

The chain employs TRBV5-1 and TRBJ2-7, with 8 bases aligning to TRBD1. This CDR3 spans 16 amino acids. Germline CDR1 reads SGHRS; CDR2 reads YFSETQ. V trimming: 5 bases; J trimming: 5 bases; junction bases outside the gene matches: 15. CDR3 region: CASSLIGTGYVNEQYF. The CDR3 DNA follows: TGCGCCAGCAGTTTGATCGGGACAGGTTACGTGAACGAGCAGTACTTC.